This T cell receptor beta chain came from a study of T cell responses to AZD1222 COVID-19 vaccine. Study-level background: Researchers grouped second doses given at about 4 or about 12 weeks into one pool.

Findings and caveats of the study: Repertoires were obtained solely post-peak T cell response. White British ancestry dominated among donors, who included more females, and clonal diversity was possibly underestimated. Recipients of two AZD1222 doses showed rising Spike-specific TCR breadth and depth.

Germline CDR1 reads SGHVS; CDR2 reads FQNEAQ. The CDR3 has 16 residues. Germline trimming cut 7 bases from V and 2 bases from J; bases unmatched to any gene: 10. About this clone: What it recognizes is unknown.

The repertoire was sequenced with immunoSEQ multiplex PCR; TCRdb's copy has only in-frame clones and lacks some. The table records roughly 170,000 clones, about 92% of them present only once. Specimen: peripheral blood, collected on day 0 of AZD1222 vaccination. The chain has TRBV7-8 and TRBJ2-3; 9 bases are shared with TRBD2. This TCR came from an adult in good health. The CDR3 loop is CASTSGAPRPTDTQYF. The CDR3 region has the DNA TGTGCCAGCACTAGCGGGGCCCCAAGGCCCACAGATACGCAGTATTTT.